These 16 T cell receptor beta chains originate from one sample sequenced in a study of shared clonotypes between healthy human individuals. The data were produced by immunoSEQ multiplex PCR, yet TCRdb's version contains in-frame clones alone and is incomplete. The sample yields some 2,000,000 clones, 90% to 95% seen once. The source material was naive CD4+ T cells sorted from blood. The subset here: CD45RA+ positively selected. These receptors were taken from a man younger than 30 in good health.

V gene TRBV18 combines with J gene TRBJ1-4; D perhaps matches TRBD1 (5 bases). The CDR3 has 16 amino acids. In germline, CDR1 is KGHSH, CDR2 LQKENI. Trimming took off 2 bases at V and 3 bases at J, with 13 bases between the two ends. Here the CDR3 reads CASSPTGTRANEKLFF. In DNA form, the CDR3 reads TGTGCCAGCTCACCAACTGGGACGCGGGCTAATGAAAAACTGTTTTTT.

Concerning this clone itself: At one end, the junction sequence differs from germline, possibly due to a read error. This chain's CDR3 is CASSLVGLAETQYF. The CDR3, as DNA: TGTGCTAGCAGCTTGGTCGGACTAGCAGAGACCCAGTACTTC. V is TRBV7-7 and J is TRBJ2-5; the match to TRBD2 covers 8 bases. The germline CDR1 and CDR2 sequences are SSHAT and FNYEAQ (reference sequence). The CDR3 spans 14 residues.

The J gene is TRBJ1-5, the V gene TRBV5-8; no reliable D call. Germline-derived CDR1 and CDR2 are SGHTS and YDEGEE. The CDR3 consists of 15 residues. V was trimmed by 0 bases and J by 0 bases, leaving 7 bases between them. CDR3 protein: CASSLGINSNQPQHF. In DNA form, the CDR3 reads TGTGCCAGCAGCTTGGGCATTAATAGCAATCAGCCCCAGCATTTT.

The rearrangement joins TRBV12-1 to TRBJ1-1; the DNA was not compared with TRBD1, the D call given in the table. TRBV12-1 is labeled a pseudogene. The CDR3 loop spans 18 amino acids. CDR3 DNA: TGTGCCAGCAGCTTTAGTATAGCAGGGGTTAGAGGGAACACTGAAGCTTTCTTT. Protein product: CASSFSIAGVRGNTEAFF.

The chain links TRBV7-9 to TRBJ1-4; D ambiguous. The length of the CDR3 is 14 residues. The germline V gene encodes CDR1 SEHNR and CDR2 FQNEAQ (reference sequence). Between the trimmed V and J ends, which lost 5 bases and 4 bases, there was a span of 11 bases. For the CDR3, the DNA is TGTGCCAGCAGCAAGATTGTGGGTAATGAAAAACTGTTTTTT. This translates into CASSKIVGNEKLFF.

The J gene is TRBJ1-2, the V gene TRBV11-2; 11 bases line up with TRBD1. V gave up 4 bases and J gave up 6 bases; unmatched junction bases: 1. The CDR3 loop spans 13 amino acids. Germline V gives CDR1 SGHAT, CDR2 FQNNGV. The CDR3 loop reads CASSWDRGDGYTF. The CDR3 DNA reads TGTGCCAGCAGCTGGGACAGGGGGGATGGCTACACCTTC.

V and J are TRBV6-1 and TRBJ1-6; D is unresolved. Germline values: CDR1 MNHNS, CDR2 SASEGT. The CDR3 is 15 residues long. The V end was cut by 1 base, the J end by 7 bases, with 11 bases between. The CDR3 sequence is CASSEGVSGNSPLHF. The CDR3 region has the DNA TGTGCCAGCAGTGAAGGGGTCAGCGGCAATTCACCCCTCCACTTT.

The count of this clone is one. The rearrangement uses TRBV30 and TRBJ1-2, with no clear D. This CDR3 comprises 17 residues. CDR1 is GTSNPN, CDR2 SVGIG, per germline (reference sequence). V was shortened by 2 bases and J by 3 bases, with 22 bases between the two germline ends. This chain's CDR3 is CAWSLTNRAPADYGYTF. DNA for the CDR3: TGTGCCTGGAGTCTCACCAACCGGGCACCCGCCGACTATGGCTACACCTTC.

The chain joins TRBV2 to TRBJ2-1; D call uncertain. From germline, CDR1 is SNHLY and CDR2 FYNNEI. The germline V and J ends were trimmed by 6 bases and 4 bases, with 16 bases remaining between them. This CDR3 region has 15 residues. CDR3 residues: CASSATYSGYNEQFF. The CDR3 DNA follows: TGTGCCAGCAGCGCCACTTACTCCGGGTACAATGAGCAGTTCTTC.

The chain has TRBV6-5 and TRBJ1-2, with TRBD1 matching 7 bases. CDR1 and CDR2 from the germline V gene are MNHEY and SVGAGI. The CDR3 covers 13 residues. V shed 5 bases, J shed 7 bases, and the junction held 7 bases outside the gene matches. CDR3 sequence (DNA): TGTGCCAGCAGTCAAACAGGGGAACGTGGCTACACCTTC. Amino acid sequence: CASSQTGERGYTF.

The chain uses TRBV5-4 and TRBJ2-1, with 14 bases matching TRBD2. The CDR3 has 16 amino acids. Trimming at V came to 5 bases and at J to 2 bases, leaving 3 bases not matched to a gene. The germline V gene has CDR1 SGHNT and CDR2 YYREEE (reference sequence). This chain's CDR3 is CASRSGLAGAYNEQFF. The CDR3 bases are TGTGCCAGCAGATCGGGACTAGCGGGGGCCTACAATGAGCAGTTCTTC.

CDR3: CASSYDTAKSPLHF. DNA of the CDR3: TGTGCCAGCAGTTATGACACCGCTAAGTCACCCCTCCACTTT. V is TRBV6-5 and J is TRBJ1-6; D gene unclear. V was shortened by 3 bases and J by 10 bases, with 13 bases between the two germline ends. The CDR3 extends over 14 amino acids. Germline V gene data show CDR1 as MNHEY and CDR2 as SVGAGI.

This clone was detected only once. The gene calls are TRBV29-1 and TRBJ1-1; 9 nucleotides agree with TRBD1. V was pared by 5 bases and J by 4 bases, with 11 bases of the junction left unmatched. This CDR3 has 15 amino acids. Germline CDR1 and CDR2: SQVTM and ANQGSEA. CDR3 sequence (DNA): TGCAGCGTTCCACCGGGACAGGGTCTGCGCACTGAAGCTTTCTTT. Protein product: CSVPPGQGLRTEAFF.

The chain is built from TRBV2 and TRBJ1-4; possibly TRBD1 for D (5 bases). This CDR3 comprises 15 residues. Germline values: CDR1 SNHLY, CDR2 FYNNEI. V lost 2 bases and J 6 bases, leaving 13 bases between the germline ends. CDR3 DNA sequence: TGTGCCAGCAGTGAACGGCAGGTGGGGGATGAAAAACTGTTTTTT. This sequence encodes CASSERQVGDEKLFF. The full variable domain, its missing parts supplied by reference TRBV2 and TRBJ1-4, is EPEVTQTPSHQVTQMGQEVILRCVPISNHLYFYWYRQILGQKVEFLVSFYNNEISEKSEIFDDQFSVERPDGSNFTLKIRSTKLEDSAMYFCASSERQVGDEKLFFGSGTQLSVL.

The rearrangement joins TRBV6-5 to TRBJ1-1; possibly TRBD1 for D (5 bases). From germline, CDR1 is MNHEY and CDR2 SVGAGI. The ends were cut back, 5 bases at V and 0 bases at J, with 13 bases in the middle. This CDR3 comprises 15 residues. The CDR3 sequence is CASSPDGHLNTEAFF. The CDR3 DNA is TGTGCCAGCAGTCCAGACGGACATTTGAACACTGAAGCTTTCTTT.

The chain is built from TRBV7-3 and TRBJ2-5; no reliable D call. CDR1 is SGHTA and CDR2 is FQGTGA in the germline V gene. Deletions cut 3 bases from V and 4 bases from J, with 12 bases between. This CDR3 is 14 amino acids long. The chain's CDR3 is CASSLDWAPETQYF. CDR3 nucleotides: TGTGCCAGCAGCTTGGATTGGGCCCCAGAGACCCAGTACTTC.